The 21 T cell receptor beta chains below come from one sample, sequenced in a study of blood T cell repertoires in COVID-19. Measured with immunoSEQ multiplex PCR; TCRdb has only the in-frame clones, and not every one. Among hundreds of thousands of clones listed, approximately 80% were seen once. Sequences were obtained from peripheral blood. The receptor set was obtained from a man aged 25-40 years with active or convalescent COVID-19.

This clone was seen only a few times. The junction and the germline gene differ at one end; a read error may be behind it. The CDR3 sequence: CATSSRDIGQPQHF. The CDR3, as DNA: TGTGCCACCAGCAGCCGGGACATAGGGCAGCCCCAGCATTTT. The chain has TRBV5-8 and TRBJ1-5; TRBD1 might be the D (6 bases). Germline CDR1 and CDR2: SGHTS and YDEGEE. CDR3 length equals 14 residues.

The chain couples TRBV2 to TRBJ1-1; maybe TRBD1 (6 bases). The ends were cut back, 10 bases at V and 5 bases at J, with 14 bases in the middle. Germline V gene sequence: CDR1 SNHLY, CDR2 FYNNEI. CDR3 length equals 12 residues. CDR3 amino acids: CATRRGLTEAFF. CDR3 nucleotide sequence: TGTGCCACCCGGCGGGGGCTGACTGAAGCTTTCTTT.

The rearrangement links TRBV3-1 (or the pseudogene TRBV3-2) to TRBJ1-4; D is undetermined. V shed 1 base and J shed 8 bases, with 8 bases lying between them. The CDR3 spans 13 residues. The germline V gene has CDR1 LGHDT and CDR2 YNNKEL (reference sequence). The CDR3 DNA reads as TGTGCCAGCAGCCAAGCAAGAGTCGAAAAACTGTTTTTT. This translates into CASSQARVEKLFF.

V usage is TRBV6-2 or TRBV6-3 and J usage is TRBJ2-6; 7 positions match TRBD2. V lost 2 bases, J lost 4 bases, and 8 bases stayed unmatched. Germline V gives CDR1 MNHEY, CDR2 SVGEGT. This CDR3 region has 17 residues. CDR3 nucleotide sequence: TGTGCCAGCAGTTACCCAAAGGCGGGGGTCGGGGCCAACGTCCTGACTTTC. Translated, it gives CASSYPKAGVGANVLTF.

The chain carries TRBV13 and TRBJ2-1, with 8 bases fitting TRBD2. Trimming removed 4 bases from V and 6 bases from J; junction bases left unmatched: 8. This CDR3 comprises 15 residues. Germline CDR1 and CDR2: PRHDT and FYEKMQ (reference sequence). CDR3 bases: TGTGCCAGCAGCTCCGGGACTAGGATTGGCAATGAGCAGTTCTTC. Translation gives CASSSGTRIGNEQFF.

This chain links TRBV28 with TRBJ1-4; a weak D match, TRBD1 (6 bases). V dropped 6 bases and J dropped 2 bases, with 10 bases sitting between them. The CDR3 has 14 amino acids. From germline, CDR1 is MDHEN and CDR2 SYDVKM. CDR3 protein: CASRTRGTNEKLFF. The DNA of the CDR3 is TGTGCCAGCAGAACCAGGGGTACTAATGAAAAACTGTTTTTT.

The table lists this clone with a count of one. The J gene is TRBJ2-7, the V gene TRBV7-2, with 7 bases fitting TRBD2. Germline V gives CDR1 SGHTA, CDR2 FQGNSA. The CDR3 spans 14 residues. V was pared by 4 bases and J by 4 bases, with 7 bases of the junction left unmatched. CDR3 amino acids: CASSSSGGGYEQYF. CDR3 bases: TGTGCCAGCAGCTCCAGTGGGGGGGGGTACGAGCAGTACTTC.

This chain links TRBV27 with TRBJ1-4; 8 nucleotides match TRBD1. This CDR3 has 13 amino acids. Germline V gene lookup returns CDR1 MNHEY and CDR2 SMNVEV (reference sequence). V lost 8 bases, J lost 5 bases, and 4 bases stayed unmatched. CDR3 protein: CASRRGPNEKLFF. CDR3 DNA: TGTGCCAGCCGCAGGGGGCCCAATGAAAAACTGTTTTTT.

The rearrangement uses TRBV29-1 and TRBJ1-1, with D uncertain. CDR1 and CDR2 from the germline V gene are SQVTM and ANQGSEA. CDR3 size: 10 residues. The germline V and J ends were trimmed by 8 bases and 6 bases, with 10 bases remaining between them. CDR3: CSPGAAEAFF. CDR3 nucleotides: TGCAGCCCCGGAGCGGCTGAAGCTTTCTTT.

The sample holds one count of this clone. One end of the junction fails to match germline, which may point to a read error. The chain's CDR3 is CASSEARQGAYGYTF. As DNA, the CDR3 is TGTGCCAGCAGCGAAGCCCGACAGGGTGCCTATGGCTACACCTTC. The chain links TRBV2 to TRBJ1-2; 7 positions agree with TRBD1. CDR3 length equals 15 residues. Germline V lookup: CDR1 SNHLY, CDR2 FYNNEI.

The J gene is TRBJ2-7, the V gene TRBV6-5; D may be TRBD2 (6 bases). The CDR3 is made up of 15 amino acids. Trimming removed 2 bases from V and 2 bases from J, with 13 bases in between. Germline CDR1 reads MNHEY; CDR2 reads SVGAGI. The DNA of the CDR3 is TGTGCCAGCAGTTACCGGCGGGAACGGACCTACGAGCAGTACTTC. This translates into CASSYRRERTYEQYF.

The table lists this clone with a count of one. This chain joins TRBV12-3 or TRBV12-4 and TRBJ1-1; tentatively, D is TRBD1 (5 bases). This CDR3 has 13 amino acids. The V end lost 8 bases, the J end lost 2 bases, and 12 bases lay between the germline ends. The CDR3 is CASGLQENTEAFF. CDR3 nucleotides: TGTGCCAGCGGTCTACAGGAAAACACTGAAGCTTTCTTT.

The chain employs TRBV25-1 and TRBJ2-7, with D perhaps TRBD1 (5 bases). Germline CDR1 MGHDK, CDR2 SYGVNS. The CDR3 has 13 residues. Trimming pared 5 bases from V and 2 bases from J, leaving 10 bases between. In DNA form, the CDR3 reads TGTGCCAGCAGTTTTTGGGGCGCCTACGAGCAGTACTTC. It translates to CASSFWGAYEQYF.

The genes are TRBV27 and TRBJ2-5; 8 bases are a match to TRBD2. The V gene end was trimmed by 2 bases and the J gene end by 5 bases; junction bases not matched to a gene: 7. The CDR3 covers 15 residues. Germline-derived CDR1 and CDR2 are MNHEY and SMNVEV (reference sequence). The DNA of the CDR3 is TGTGCCAGCAGTTTAGCTAGCGGGCGTCGGGAGACCCAGTACTTC. It is translated as CASSLASGRRETQYF.

The chain joins TRBV18 to TRBJ1-1; 7 positions agree with TRBD1. CDR3 length: 14 amino acids. After removal of 3 bases from V and 1 base from J, the junction contained 2 bases not matched to a gene. Germline CDR1 is KGHSH and CDR2 is LQKENI. CDR3 bases: TGTGCCAGCTCACCGACAGGGCCGAACACTGAAGCTTTCTTT. It codes for CASSPTGPNTEAFF.

The chain has TRBV7-3 and TRBJ2-1; 8 bases match TRBD2. CDR1 and CDR2 (germline): SGHTA, FQGTGA. CDR3 size: 15 residues. V was pared by 5 bases and J by 4 bases, with 7 bases of the junction left unmatched. The CDR3 loop reads CASSLGAGAYNEQFF. CDR3 bases: TGTGCCAGCAGCCTCGGAGCGGGAGCGTACAATGAGCAGTTCTTC.

The gene calls are TRBV28 and TRBJ1-5; D remains unclear. CDR1 and CDR2 (germline): MDHEN, SYDVKM. The CDR3 has 11 residues. With 6 bases removed from V and 4 bases from J, the gap between germline ends came to 4 bases. The CDR3 is CASSGNQPQHF. Here the CDR3 DNA reads TGTGCCAGCAGCGGGAATCAGCCCCAGCATTTT.

Worth noting for this clone: An end of the junction does not agree with germline; a read error may underlie this. The V call is TRBV7-7, the J call TRBJ1-1; unclear D gene. The CDR3 has 15 residues. The germline V gene has CDR1 SSHAT and CDR2 FNYEAQ (reference sequence). CDR3 sequence reads: CASSSAKQMNTEAFF. The CDR3 coding sequence is TGTGCTAGCAGCTCGGCCAAACAGATGAACACTGAAGCTTTCTTT.

The chain combines TRBV7-2 with TRBJ1-3; D uncertain. The CDR3 is 15 amino acids. Trimming left V 5 bases short and J 0 bases short, with 11 bases between. CDR1 SGHTA and CDR2 FQGNSA come from the germline V gene. The CDR3 loop reads CASSPETHSGNTIYF. The CDR3 DNA is TGTGCCAGCAGCCCAGAGACACACTCTGGAAACACCATATATTTT.

The genes are TRBV19 and TRBJ2-5; tentatively, D is TRBD1 (6 bases). In germline, CDR1 is LNHDA, CDR2 SQIVND (reference sequence). The CDR3 totals 14 residues. The germline V and J ends were trimmed by 3 bases and 1 base, with 9 bases remaining between them. Written as DNA, the CDR3 is TGTGCCAGTAGTATTGTAGGGGGCCAAGAGACCCAGTACTTC. It yields the protein CASSIVGGQETQYF.

The chain carries TRBV15 and TRBJ2-1; 10 bases map to TRBD2. With 0 bases clipped from V and 7 bases from J, the junction kept 6 bases outside the gene matches. Germline V gives CDR1 LNHNV, CDR2 YYDKDF (reference sequence). CDR3 length: 16 amino acids. CDR3 nucleotides: TGTGCCACCAGCAGAGAAGGGGCTAGCGGGAGTAATGAGCAGTTCTTC. It translates to CATSREGASGSNEQFF.